The 23 T cell receptor beta chains given below trace back to one sample, sequenced in a study of T cell responses to AZD1222 COVID-19 vaccine. The data were produced by immunoSEQ multiplex PCR, yet TCRdb's version contains in-frame clones alone and is incomplete. The sample carries about 120,000 clones, 75% to 95% recorded once. This specimen consisted of peripheral blood, obtained 28 days after the second dose of the MenACWY control vaccine. The receptors shown here come from an adult who received the MenACWY meningococcal vaccine as a control.

The chain joins TRBV11-2 to TRBJ2-1; TRBD2 is a possible D gene (6 bases). The germline V gene has CDR1 SGHAT and CDR2 FQNNGV. With 1 base removed from V and 4 bases from J, the gap between germline ends came to 14 bases. The CDR3 contains 16 residues. DNA of the CDR3: TGTGCCAGCAGCTTAGCTCCGGGACTGGGGTACAATGAGCAGTTCTTC. Translation gives CASSLAPGLGYNEQFF.

The rearrangement links TRBV21-1 to TRBJ2-5. TRBV21-1 is a pseudogene. CDR3 length: 15 amino acids. CDR3 in amino acids: CASSNWQPWSETQYF. Written as DNA, the CDR3 is TGTGCCAGCAGCAATTGGCAGCCCTGGTCAGAGACCCAGTACTTC.

This chain connects TRBV20-1 to TRBJ1-5; possible D gene TRBD1, 6 bases. The ends were cut back, 3 bases at V and 0 bases at J, with 18 bases in the middle. CDR3 length equals 17 residues. The germline V gene encodes CDR1 DFQATT and CDR2 SNEGSKA (reference sequence). CDR3 in DNA: TGCAGTGCTAGTTCGGACAGTCTCGGGTATAGCAATCAGCCCCAGCATTTT. It specifies CSASSDSLGYSNQPQHF.

The genes are TRBV5-1 and TRBJ1-1, with D perhaps matching TRBD1 (6 bases). The CDR3 is made up of 17 amino acids. V was clipped by 4 bases and J by 1 base, with 20 bases between them. CDR1 and CDR2 (germline): SGHRS, YFSETQ. The CDR3 loop is CASSSGGTQISNTEAFF. CDR3 bases: TGCGCCAGCAGCAGTGGTGGGACACAGATTTCGAACACTGAAGCTTTCTTT.

The J gene is TRBJ2-7, the V gene TRBV6-1; the D is unclear. In germline, CDR1 is MNHNS, CDR2 SASEGT. Trimming took off 2 bases at V and 0 bases at J, with 11 bases between the two ends. CDR3 length: 15 amino acids. The DNA for the CDR3 is TGTGCCAGCAGTGAACGGTTAGGTGGCTCCTACGAGCAGTACGTC. Residues: CASSERLGGSYEQYV.

This rearrangement joins TRBV18 to TRBJ2-7; possibly TRBD2 for D (6 bases). Germline assignment: CDR1 KGHSH and CDR2 LQKENI. V lost 2 bases, J lost 6 bases, and 14 bases lay in between. The CDR3 has 14 amino acids. The CDR3 is CASSPKQVGGEQYV. The DNA of the CDR3 is TGTGCCAGCTCACCAAAACAGGTGGGGGGCGAGCAGTACGTC.

The rearrangement uses TRBV5-6 and TRBJ1-2; 9 bases fit TRBD1. The CDR3 runs to 14 residues. With 2 bases clipped from V and 6 bases from J, the junction kept 5 bases outside the gene matches. Germline V gene data show CDR1 as SGHDT and CDR2 as YYEEEE. Here the CDR3 DNA reads TGTGCCAGCAGCTTCGGACAGGGGAGAGATGGCTACACCTTC. It specifies CASSFGQGRDGYTF.

The chain employs TRBV5-3 and TRBJ2-7, with TRBD1 as a possible D gene (6 bases). TRBV5-3 is an open reading frame whose function is uncertain. The CDR3 sequence is 12 residues long. The ends were cut back, 6 bases at V and 5 bases at J, with 12 bases in the middle. CDR3 loop: CARMKDRDEQYV. The CDR3 DNA reads TGTGCCAGAATGAAGGACAGAGACGAGCAGTACGTC.

The chain recombines TRBV27 with TRBJ1-6, with 11 bases identical to TRBD1. J gave up 9 bases and V 3 bases, and 4 bases lay outside the gene matches. CDR1 and CDR2 (germline): MNHEY, SMNVEV (reference sequence). This CDR3 contains 15 residues. The CDR3 region is CASSLTGTGGSPLHF. CDR3 DNA: TGTGCCAGCAGTTTGACCGGGACAGGGGGTTCACCCCTCCACTTT.

J is TRBJ2-4 and V is TRBV6-5, with a weak D call TRBD1 (6 bases). CDR1 is MNHEY, CDR2 SVGAGI, per germline. This CDR3 region has 14 residues. Between the trimmed V and J ends, which lost 2 bases and 8 bases, there was a span of 13 bases. CDR3 protein: CASSYQAGVDIQYF. For the CDR3, the DNA is TGTGCCAGCAGTTACCAGGCAGGGGTTGACATTCAGTACTTC.

The V gene is TRBV2, the J gene TRBJ2-2; 12 bases are a match to TRBD1. CDR3 length equals 18 residues. The germline CDR1 and CDR2 sequences are SNHLY and FYNNEI. The junction had 12 bases not matched to a gene; V was cut back by 5 bases and J by 5 bases. This CDR3 is CASSKPAPGQGATGELFF. CDR3 DNA: TGTGCCAGCAGTAAACCAGCTCCGGGACAGGGGGCGACCGGGGAGCTGTTTTTT.

This chain links TRBV11-2 with TRBJ2-2, with unresolved D. Germline-derived CDR1 and CDR2 are SGHAT and FQNNGV. V was trimmed by 6 bases and J by 1 base, leaving 12 bases between them. CDR3 length: 15 residues. CDR3 coding DNA: TGTGCCAGCAGTCGCATTACTGGGAACACCGGGGAGCTGTTTTTT. It is translated as CASSRITGNTGELFF.

The rearrangement uses TRBV6-5 and TRBJ1-4; D not resolved. Germline loops: CDR1 MNHEY, CDR2 SVGAGI. The CDR3 sequence is 13 residues long. V lost 7 bases, J lost 0 bases, and 6 bases lay in between. The CDR3 coding sequence is TGTGCCAGCATCAAAGCAACTAATGAAAAACTGTTTTTT. It specifies CASIKATNEKLFF.

This chain joins TRBV28 and TRBJ1-2, with 8 bases identical to TRBD1. Germline trimming cut 5 bases from V and 6 bases from J; bases unmatched to any gene: 5. CDR1 MDHEN and CDR2 SYDVKM come from the germline V gene. CDR3 length: 13 amino acids. DNA of the CDR3: TGTGCCAGCAGTCGACAGGGGTCGAATGGCTACACCTTC. Translation gives CASSRQGSNGYTF.

This rearrangement joins TRBV5-1 to TRBJ1-4; D is perhaps TRBD1 (6 bases). The ends were cut back, 6 bases at V and 0 bases at J, with 12 bases in the middle. The germline V gene encodes CDR1 SGHRS and CDR2 YFSETQ. This CDR3 comprises 15 residues. CDR3 residues: CASTTGVSTNEKLFF. CDR3 nucleotides: TGCGCCAGCACGACAGGCGTTTCAACTAATGAAAAACTGTTTTTT.

This chain joins TRBV29-1 and TRBJ2-7, with D unclear. V was clipped by 5 bases and J by 2 bases, with 10 bases between them. This CDR3 has 12 residues. The germline gives CDR1 SQVTM, CDR2 ANQGSEA. For the CDR3, the DNA is TGCAGCGTTATGCGCGGAACCTACGAGCAGTACTTC. Residues: CSVMRGTYEQYF.

The chain joins TRBV10-1 to TRBJ1-3; no firm D call. Germline CDR1 WNHNN, CDR2 SYGVQD (reference sequence). This CDR3 has 14 amino acids. V lost 4 bases, J lost 1 base, and 8 bases lay in between. CDR3: CASSGRESGNTIYF. The CDR3 DNA reads TGCGCCAGCAGTGGTAGGGAATCTGGAAACACCATATATTTT.

The chain employs TRBV7-9 and TRBJ2-7, with a possible D match to TRBD2 (6 bases). Looked up from germline, CDR1 is SEHNR and CDR2 is FQNEAQ (reference sequence). The CDR3 totals 14 residues. V was trimmed by 1 base and J by 7 bases, leaving 14 bases between them. As DNA, the CDR3 is TGTGCCAGCAGCTTAGGTCCAGGGCGGGGTGAGCAGTACTTC. This sequence encodes CASSLGPGRGEQYF.

V and J are TRBV6-6 and TRBJ2-1; D is unresolved. In germline, CDR1 is MNHNY, CDR2 SVGAGI (reference sequence). The V end was cut by 4 bases, the J end by 6 bases, with 13 bases between. The CDR3 is 14 amino acids. The CDR3 DNA reads as TGTGCCAGCAGTTTGGGCCAAGGCCCCAATGAGCAGTTCTTC. Translating it yields CASSLGQGPNEQFF.

The chain couples TRBV7-9 to TRBJ1-1; D gene unclear. The CDR3 spans 12 residues. Trimming cost V 5 bases and J 4 bases, with 8 bases left between them. Germline CDR1 and CDR2: SEHNR and FQNEAQ (reference sequence). The CDR3: CASSPITTEAFF. Written as DNA, the CDR3 is TGTGCCAGCAGCCCTATAACCACTGAAGCTTTCTTT.

The rearrangement joins TRBV5-1 to TRBJ2-5; D unresolved. The CDR3 length is 14 residues. Germline V gene data show CDR1 as SGHRS and CDR2 as YFSETQ. The V end was cut by 0 bases, the J end by 1 base, with 7 bases between. The CDR3 DNA is TGCGCCAGCAGCTTGGGGGCGACCCAAGAGACCCAGTACTTC. Its protein is CASSLGATQETQYF.

The chain employs TRBV6-5 and TRBJ2-1, with D perhaps matching TRBD1 (5 bases). Trimming stripped 9 bases from V and 3 bases from J, with 12 bases between. Per germline, CDR1 MNHEY and CDR2 SVGAGI. The CDR3 sequence is 13 residues long. The CDR3 sequence: CASTKGLYNEQFF. The CDR3 region has the DNA TGTGCCAGTACTAAGGGGCTCTACAATGAGCAGTTCTTC.

This clone was found once. Relative to the germline gene, one junction end is altered; a read error may explain this. The chain links TRBV27 to TRBJ1-6, with 9 bases identical to TRBD1. This CDR3 is built from 16 residues. CDR1 is MNHEY, CDR2 SMNVEV, per germline (reference sequence). CDR3 bases: TGTGCCAGCAGTTTCTCCGGACAGGGGTATAGTTCACCCCTCCACTTT. This encodes CASSFSGQGYSSPLHF.